This T cell receptor (beta chain) came from a study of shared clonotypes between healthy human individuals. Germline loops: CDR1 LNHDA, CDR2 SQIVND (reference sequence). Trimming cost V 2 bases and J 6 bases, with 14 bases left between them. The CDR3 extends over 15 amino acids. Assay: immunoSEQ multiplex PCR; the TCRdb copy retains only in-frame clones and omits some. Of tens of thousands of clones in the sample, roughly two thirds were seen once. The study drew all its donors from Caucasian adults living in Nashville, Tennessee. The gene calls are TRBV19 and TRBJ2-1; D ambiguous. The clonotype originates from a man younger than 40 in good health. The specimen was memory CD8+ T cells sorted from blood. Subset denoted: CD45RO+ cells pooled with CCR7-negative TemRA cells. The DNA for the CDR3 is TGTGCCAGTAGTATACTGAGTACCCCGGGCAATGAGCAGTTCTTC. Translated: CASSILSTPGNEQFF.